This T cell receptor (beta chain) was observed in a study of spatial heterogeneity in lung cancer. The wider study: PBMC collected at follow-up were sequenced when available, a median of roughly two years after resection.

TCRdb used MiXCR to reprocess the 5' RACE reads, holding one entry per CDR3 protein. The table lists 100,000 to 120,000 distinct CDR3 sequences, roughly 10% of them singletons, with 20% to 25% in the top ten. V lost 4 bases, J lost 7 bases, and 16 bases lay in between. The CDR3 totals 14 residues. Germline CDR1 MDHEN, CDR2 SYDVKM. Time point here: blood at routine non-recurrence follow-up after resection. This clonotype was found many times. The sample was PBMCs, taken at follow-up. The chain links TRBV28 to TRBJ2-5; D is perhaps TRBD1 or TRBD2 (5 bases each). The sequence was obtained from a female donor with early-stage non-small cell lung cancer. CDR3 amino acids: CASSSPQGPWTQYF. The CDR3 nucleotides read TGTGCCAGCAGTTCCCCCCAGGGACCTTGGACCCAGTACTTC.